Below, 10 T cell receptor beta chains from the same sample are listed, as sequenced in a study of STAT5B mutations in CD4+ large granular lymphocyte leukemia (dated by TCRdb to 2022 to 2024). Library method: the immunoSEQ multiplex PCR assay. Held by TCRdb, this immuneACCESS table contains in-frame sequences only and omits some clones. Under half of the omission traces to an unresolved V gene where checked; the cause of the rest is unknown. The sample table holds approximately 20,000 clones, of which roughly 83% were seen once. 13% of the sample is taken by the ten largest. Sequencing input: CD4+ T cells from blood buffy coats. Receptors originate from a human donor in good health.

The rearrangement uses TRBV11-3 and TRBJ2-1; 12 nucleotides align to TRBD2. The CDR3 sequence is 16 residues long. Germline loops: CDR1 SGHNT, CDR2 YENEEA. The ends lost 5 bases at V and 4 bases at J; junction bases unmatched: 6. The CDR3 loop is CASSPGLAGSYNEQFF. The CDR3 nucleotides read TGTGCCAGCAGCCCCGGACTAGCGGGAAGTTACAATGAGCAGTTCTTC.

The rearrangement links TRBV5-4 to TRBJ2-6, with D tentatively TRBD2 (6 bases). Trimming shortened V by 8 bases and J by 0 bases, and 21 bases separated the two germline ends. Germline CDR1 SGHNT, CDR2 YYREEE (reference sequence). This CDR3 region has 18 residues. CDR3 amino acids: CASTPEGRANSGANVLTF. DNA for the CDR3: TGTGCCAGTACCCCGGAGGGCAGGGCAAACTCTGGGGCCAACGTCCTGACTTTC.

This clone was seen a few times. The chain couples TRBV2 to TRBJ2-7; 7 bases are a match to TRBD1. The length of the CDR3 is 14 residues. Germline values: CDR1 SNHLY, CDR2 FYNNEI. The J segment lost 4 bases and the V segment lost 9 bases, leaving 12 bases of the junction unmatched. The CDR3 protein is CASTLTGQLYEQYF. The CDR3 region has the DNA TGTGCCAGTACCCTTACGGGACAGCTTTACGAGCAGTACTTC.

In DNA, the CDR3 is TGTGCCAGCAACCCTGGACAGGGGCTCACTGAAGCTTTCTTT. Protein sequence: CASNPGQGLTEAFF. The rearrangement links TRBV6-5 to TRBJ1-1; 9 nucleotides line up with TRBD1. V was pared by 7 bases and J by 4 bases, with 7 bases of the junction left unmatched. The V gene's germline CDR1 is MNHEY and CDR2 SVGAGI. The CDR3 loop spans 14 amino acids.

The gene calls are TRBV15 and TRBJ2-5; 8 bases are a match to TRBD2. Germline lookup yields CDR1 LNHNV and CDR2 YYDKDF (reference sequence). Trimming removed 5 bases from V and 1 base from J; junction bases left unmatched: 9. CDR3 length: 16 residues. CDR3 coding DNA: TGTGCCACCAGCCCCCAGGGCGGGGGGTTCCAAGAGACCCAGTACTTC. Translated, it gives CATSPQGGGFQETQYF.

This clone was counted only a few times. This rearrangement joins TRBV15 to TRBJ1-1; 7 bases fit TRBD1. Germline-derived CDR1 and CDR2 are LNHNV and YYDKDF (reference sequence). This CDR3 is 15 amino acids long. The ends lost 0 bases at V and 6 bases at J; junction bases unmatched: 7. The chain's CDR3 is CATSRDPLTGSEAFF. For the CDR3, the DNA is TGTGCCACCAGCAGAGACCCCCTGACAGGGTCTGAAGCTTTCTTT.

The chain couples TRBV7-9 to TRBJ1-5; tentative D call: TRBD1 (5 bases). Germline V CDR1 and CDR2: SEHNR, FQNEAQ (reference sequence). With 3 bases removed from V and 4 bases from J, the gap between germline ends came to 10 bases. This CDR3 region has 14 residues. CDR3 bases: TGTGCCAGCAGCTTGCAGGGAGGTAATCAGCCCCAGCATTTT. Its translation: CASSLQGGNQPQHF.

V is TRBV10-3 and J is TRBJ2-1; the match to TRBD2 covers 14 bases. V gave up 4 bases and J gave up 1 base; unmatched junction bases: 9. Per germline, CDR1 ENHRY and CDR2 SYGVKD. This CDR3 has 19 amino acids. Written as DNA, the CDR3 is TGTGCCATCAGTGGAGCCGGGACTAGCGGGAGTAGTTCCTACAATGAGCAGTTCTTC. As protein: CAISGAGTSGSSSYNEQFF.

The V gene is TRBV5-4, the J gene TRBJ2-5; D may be TRBD2 (5 bases). This CDR3 is built from 14 residues. V was trimmed by 0 bases and J by 5 bases, leaving 11 bases between them. Germline assignment: CDR1 SGHNT and CDR2 YYREEE (reference sequence). For the CDR3, the DNA is TGTGCCAGCAGCTTGGAGGCGGGCTCGGAGACCCAGTACTTC. Translating it yields CASSLEAGSETQYF.

This sequence joins TRBV11-2 and TRBJ2-7; D uncertain. Trimming took off 6 bases at V and 8 bases at J, with 17 bases between the two ends. The CDR3 covers 13 residues. Germline loops: CDR1 SGHAT, CDR2 FQNNGV. The CDR3 loop is CASSMTVLKKQYF. In DNA, the CDR3 is TGTGCCAGCAGTATGACTGTGCTCAAGAAGCAGTACTTC.